The 27 T cell receptor beta chains reported below all come from one sample, sequenced in a study of cytomegalovirus exposure and HLA in healthy donors. PCR amplification relied on 60 Vbeta primers (plus 13 Jbeta primers). Assay used: immunoSEQ multiplex PCR; TCRdb lists only in-frame clones, some missing. This sample yields approximately 180,000 clones, of which roughly 80% are seen a single time; roughly 5% belongs to the top ten. The sequenced sample was PBMCs. Source of these receptors: a woman between 18 and 29 years old in good health and CMV-seropositive.

The chain couples TRBV5-1 to TRBJ1-1; no definite D call. CDR3 length: 12 residues. Between the trimmed V and J ends, which lost 3 bases and 3 bases, there was a span of 6 bases. In germline, CDR1 is SGHRS, CDR2 YFSETQ. The CDR3 sequence: CASSYTDTEAFF. CDR3 DNA: TGCGCCAGCAGCTATACGGACACTGAAGCTTTCTTT.

V is TRBV15 and J is TRBJ1-2; perhaps TRBD1 as D (6 bases). V was shortened by 2 bases and J by 3 bases, with 13 bases between the two germline ends. The length of the CDR3 is 15 residues. The V gene's germline CDR1 is LNHNV and CDR2 YYDKDF (reference sequence). CDR3 sequence (DNA): TGTGCCACCAGCAGAATGACAGGTCGTGACTATGGCTACACCTTC. Encoded protein: CATSRMTGRDYGYTF.

This chain connects TRBV7-2 to TRBJ1-1, with D maybe TRBD1 (6 bases). The germline V gene has CDR1 SGHTA and CDR2 FQGNSA. V was pared by 1 base and J by 0 bases, with 12 bases between. The CDR3 totals 16 residues. CDR3 DNA sequence: TGTGCCAGCAGCTTAGGGAGGGGGGGGCTGAACACTGAAGCTTTCTTT. This sequence encodes CASSLGRGGLNTEAFF.

This sequence joins TRBV11-2 and TRBJ1-3; TRBD1 matches at 7 bases. The ends lost 4 bases at V and 0 bases at J; junction bases unmatched: 3. The V gene's germline CDR1 is SGHAT and CDR2 FQNNGV. The CDR3 is 15 residues long. The CDR3 DNA reads TGTGCCAGCAGCTGGGGACAGAGCTCTGGAAACACCATATATTTT. It specifies CASSWGQSSGNTIYF.

CDR3 protein: CASRRPGGDGAGYTF. The DNA for the CDR3 is TGTGCCAGCAGACGCCCTGGGGGGGATGGGGCCGGCTACACCTTC. The chain has TRBV27 and TRBJ1-2; TRBD1 might be the D (5 bases). Germline V gene sequence: CDR1 MNHEY, CDR2 SMNVEV (reference sequence). V lost 6 bases, J lost 8 bases, and 22 bases lay in between. The length of the CDR3 is 15 residues.

V usage is TRBV6-1 and J usage is TRBJ2-5; 8 bases agree with TRBD1. Matching the DNA end better, TRBJ2-7 makes the J call doubtful. The length of the CDR3 is 17 residues. Germline V gene sequence: CDR1 MNHNS, CDR2 SASEGT. In nucleotides, the CDR3 is TGTGCCAGCAGTGAAGCGCCCTCCGGGACAGGCCACTACGAGCAGTACTTC. This codes for CASSEAPSGTGHYEQYF.

The genes are TRBV18 and TRBJ1-1; D is ambiguous. Germline CDR1 is KGHSH and CDR2 is LQKENI. The CDR3 extends over 14 amino acids. V shed 0 bases and J shed 4 bases, with 9 bases lying between them. As DNA, the CDR3 is TGTGCCAGCTCACCACCGGCTCCAAGCACTGAAGCTTTCTTT. Its translation: CASSPPAPSTEAFF.

Concerning this clone: Other DNA sequences in this specimen translate into the identical CDR3. The genes are TRBV6-5 and TRBJ1-1, with TRBD1 matching 7 bases. The CDR3 length is 13 residues. With V trimmed by 6 bases and J by 3 bases, 4 bases remained unmatched. Germline CDR1 reads MNHEY; CDR2 reads SVGAGI. CDR3 sequence (DNA): TGTGCCAGCAGACAGGGGCCTCACACTGAAGCTTTCTTT. Translated: CASRQGPHTEAFF.

The chain combines TRBV5-6 with TRBJ2-3, with 9 bases lining up with TRBD2. With 4 bases clipped from V and 3 bases from J, the junction kept 9 bases outside the gene matches. The CDR3 covers 16 residues. Germline V lookup: CDR1 SGHDT, CDR2 YYEEEE. The CDR3 DNA follows: TGTGCCAGCAGCCCACTGCGGGGGGGAGGAACAGATACGCAGTATTTT. This encodes CASSPLRGGGTDTQYF.

The CDR3 sequence is CASSSKSGLAEGAPHEQFF. CDR3 coding DNA: TGCGCCAGCAGCTCGAAAAGTGGACTAGCTGAGGGGGCCCCCCATGAGCAGTTCTTC. The chain has TRBV5-1 and TRBJ2-1; a possible D gene is TRBD2 (8 bases). The CDR3 has 19 amino acids. V lost 3 bases to trimming and J lost 8 bases, with 30 bases between them. Germline values: CDR1 SGHRS, CDR2 YFSETQ.

The V and J genes are TRBV15 and TRBJ2-5; 7 nucleotides align to TRBD2. Germline CDR1 and CDR2: LNHNV and YYDKDF (reference sequence). Germline trimming cut 9 bases from V and 3 bases from J; bases unmatched to any gene: 7. This CDR3 has 13 amino acids. The CDR3 region is CATRWGGEETQYF. In DNA form, the CDR3 reads TGTGCCACTCGATGGGGAGGGGAAGAGACCCAGTACTTC.

The chain joins TRBV7-9 to TRBJ1-5; D unclear. Germline CDR1 is SEHNR and CDR2 is FQNEAQ (reference sequence). V lost 3 bases to trimming and J lost 9 bases, with 6 bases between them. This CDR3 region has 11 residues. The CDR3 region has the DNA TGTGCCAGCAGCTTTGAGGCGCCCCAGCATTTT. It encodes CASSFEAPQHF.

V is TRBV25-1 and J is TRBJ2-7; 8 nucleotides match TRBD1. CDR1 and CDR2 from the germline V gene are MGHDK and SYGVNS. CDR3 length: 15 residues. The ends lost 3 bases at V and 2 bases at J; junction bases unmatched: 6. CDR3 DNA: TGTGCCAGCAGTGAGGACAGGGTGATAACCTACGAGCAGTACTTC. It yields the protein CASSEDRVITYEQYF.

This clone was found once. J is TRBJ1-6 and V is TRBV10-3; 7 bases fit TRBD1. J was trimmed by 5 bases and V by 5 bases; bases with no gene match: 3. CDR3 length: 14 amino acids. CDR1 is ENHRY, CDR2 SYGVKD, per germline. CDR3 coding DNA: TGTGCCATCAGTTCGGACAGGAATAATTCACCCCTCCACTTT. Its translation: CAISSDRNNSPLHF.

This clone occurred once. This sequence joins TRBV7-6 and TRBJ1-4; possibly TRBD1 for D (5 bases). The germline CDR1 and CDR2 sequences are SGHVS and FNYEAQ. The CDR3 is 17 amino acids. V was cut by 0 bases and J by 8 bases, with 19 bases left in between. CDR3 sequence reads: CASSLAHRRGSDEKLFF. CDR3 sequence (DNA): TGTGCCAGCAGCTTAGCGCATCGTAGGGGATCAGACGAAAAACTGTTTTTT.

This rearrangement joins TRBV19 to TRBJ1-2, with D uncertain. The CDR3 contains 12 residues. Germline V gene lookup returns CDR1 LNHDA and CDR2 SQIVND (reference sequence). Trimming cost V 1 base and J 3 bases, with 3 bases left between them. This chain's CDR3 is CASSIADYGYTF. In DNA form, the CDR3 reads TGTGCCAGTAGTATAGCAGACTATGGCTACACCTTC. Together with reference TRBV19 and TRBJ1-2, the CDR3 gives the full variable domain: DGGITQSPKYLFRKEGQNVTLSCEQNLNHDAMYWYRQDPGQGLRLIYYSQIVNDFQKGDIAEGYSVSREKKESFPLTVTSAQKNPTAFYLCASSIADYGYTFGSGTRLTVV.

V and J are TRBV4-2 and TRBJ2-7, with D hard to call. Germline V gene sequence: CDR1 LGHNA, CDR2 YNFKEQ. The CDR3 extends over 15 amino acids. The germline V and J ends were trimmed by 4 bases and 3 bases, with 16 bases remaining between them. The CDR3 DNA sequence: TGTGCCAGCAGCCTAGAAGACCAGGCTGGCTACGAGCAGTACTTC. Residues: CASSLEDQAGYEQYF.

This rearrangement joins TRBV4-3 to TRBJ1-6; 7 bases agree with TRBD1. Germline lookup yields CDR1 LGHNA and CDR2 YSLEER. V was clipped by 1 base and J by 11 bases; unmatched bases: 2. The CDR3 totals 13 residues. Here the CDR3 DNA reads TGCGCCAGCAGCCAAGTCCAGGGGGCACCCCTCCACTTT. Protein product: CASSQVQGAPLHF.

This clone was detected only once. This chain uses TRBV5-4 with TRBJ2-1; D unclear. CDR1 and CDR2 (germline): SGHNT, YYREEE (reference sequence). CDR3 length: 14 amino acids. The V and J ends lost 5 bases and 5 bases respectively, with 14 bases between them. The CDR3 DNA reads TGTGCCAGCAGTCGCGGTAGATTGGACAATGAGCAGTTCTTC. This codes for CASSRGRLDNEQFF. Full variable domain (outside the CDR3, taken from reference TRBV5-4 and TRBJ2-1): ETGVTQSPTHLIKTRGQQVTLRCSSQSGHNTVSWYQQALGQGPQFIFQYYREEENGRGNFPPRFSGLQFPNYSSELNVNALELDDSALYLCASSRGRLDNEQFFGPGTRLTVL.

The chain combines TRBV11-2 with TRBJ1-2, with TRBD1 matching 9 bases. V trimming: 6 bases; J trimming: 2 bases; junction bases outside the gene matches: 7. The germline V gene encodes CDR1 SGHAT and CDR2 FQNNGV. The CDR3 consists of 15 residues. The CDR3 region has the DNA TGTGCCAGCAGTGAATACAGGGGGCTAAACTATGGCTACACCTTC. This sequence encodes CASSEYRGLNYGYTF. Based on the CDR3 plus reference TRBV11-2 and TRBJ1-2, the full variable domain is EAGVAQSPRYKIIEKRQSVAFWCNPISGHATLYWYQQILGQGPKLLIQFQNNGVVDDSQLPKDRFSAERLKGVDSTLKIQPAKLEDSAVYLCASSEYRGLNYGYTFGSGTRLTVV.

V is TRBV5-1 and J is TRBJ1-4; a weak D match, TRBD1 (6 bases). Germline loops: CDR1 SGHRS, CDR2 YFSETQ. Trimming removed 1 base at V and 5 bases at J, with 18 bases between. The CDR3 runs to 17 residues. In DNA form, the CDR3 reads TGCGCCAGCAGCTTGAAGGGACACGATAACACCAATGAAAAACTGTTTTTT. Protein sequence: CASSLKGHDNTNEKLFF.

The V gene is TRBV9, the J gene TRBJ2-1, with TRBD2 matching over 11 bases. Germline assignment: CDR1 SGDLS and CDR2 YYNGEE. The CDR3 sequence is 15 residues long. Germline trimming cut 4 bases from V and 9 bases from J; bases unmatched to any gene: 9. The CDR3 sequence is CASSLSGGDLSEQFF. The DNA of the CDR3 is TGTGCCAGCAGCCTTAGCGGGGGGGATTTGAGTGAGCAGTTCTTC.

This clone was detected only a few times. The J gene is TRBJ1-1, the V gene TRBV30; possible D gene TRBD1, 6 bases. V lost 3 bases and J lost 5, with 13 bases in between. CDR3 length: 13 residues. Germline lookup yields CDR1 GTSNPN and CDR2 SVGIG (reference sequence). CDR3 loop: CAWSPTGRTEAFF. Here the CDR3 DNA reads TGTGCCTGGAGCCCAACAGGGCGGACTGAAGCTTTCTTT. The entire variable domain, with the rest obtained from reference TRBV30 and TRBJ1-1, is as follows: SQTIHQWPATLVQPVGSPLSLECTVEGTSNPNLYWYRQAAGRGLQLLFYSVGIGQISSEVPQNLSASRPQDRQFILSSKKLLLSDSGFYLCAWSPTGRTEAFFGQGTRLTVV.

The chain employs TRBV11-3 and TRBJ2-1, with D perhaps matching TRBD2 (6 bases). With 4 bases removed from V and 0 bases from J, the gap between germline ends came to 16 bases. Germline lookup yields CDR1 SGHNT and CDR2 YENEEA. CDR3 size: 17 residues. CDR3 nucleotide sequence: TGTGCCAGCAGCTCGTCACTAGCCCCTAGCTCCTACAATGAGCAGTTCTTC. It is translated as CASSSSLAPSSYNEQFF.

The chain employs TRBV4-1 and TRBJ1-5; D may be TRBD1 (5 bases). Germline V gene lookup returns CDR1 MGHRA and CDR2 YSYEKL. The CDR3 runs to 16 residues. V shed 4 bases and J shed 0 bases, with 13 bases lying between them. CDR3 nucleotides: TGCGCCAGCAGCCGCGGGACCGCCATTAGCAATCAGCCCCAGCATTTT. Amino acid sequence: CASSRGTAISNQPQHF.

The V gene is TRBV10-2, the J gene TRBJ2-7; D possibly corresponds to TRBD2 (6 bases). This CDR3 has 14 amino acids. V was shortened by 2 bases and J by 4 bases, with 12 bases between the two germline ends. CDR1 WSHSY and CDR2 SAAADI come from the germline V gene. Here the CDR3 reads CASSEESGPYEQYF. DNA of the CDR3: TGCGCCAGCAGTGAGGAGAGCGGGCCATACGAGCAGTACTTC.

This rearrangement joins TRBV7-6 to TRBJ1-2; weak D call: TRBD1 (6 bases). V was shortened by 5 bases and J by 8 bases, with 15 bases between the two germline ends. Germline CDR1 and CDR2: SGHVS and FNYEAQ. This CDR3 comprises 13 residues. CDR3 sequence: CASSQTGIEGYTF. The CDR3 DNA reads as TGTGCCAGCAGCCAAACAGGGATTGAGGGCTACACCTTC.